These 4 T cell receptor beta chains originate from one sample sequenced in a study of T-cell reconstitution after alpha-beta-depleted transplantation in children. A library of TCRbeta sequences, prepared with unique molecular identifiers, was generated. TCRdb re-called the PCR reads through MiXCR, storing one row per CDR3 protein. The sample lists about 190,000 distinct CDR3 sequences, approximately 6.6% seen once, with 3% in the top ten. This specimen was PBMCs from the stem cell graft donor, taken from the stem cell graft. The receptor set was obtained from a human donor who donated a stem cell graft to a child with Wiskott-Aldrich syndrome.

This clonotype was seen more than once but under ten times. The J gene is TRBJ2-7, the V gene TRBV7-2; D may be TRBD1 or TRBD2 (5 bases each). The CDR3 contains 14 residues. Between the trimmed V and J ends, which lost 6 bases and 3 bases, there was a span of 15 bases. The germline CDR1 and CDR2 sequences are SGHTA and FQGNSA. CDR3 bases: TGTGCCAGCAGTTTTGGGACGTTTGACTACGAGCAGTACTTC. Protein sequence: CASSFGTFDYEQYF. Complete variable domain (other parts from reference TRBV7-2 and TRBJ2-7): GAGVSQSPSNKVTEKGKDVELRCDPISGHTALYWYRQSLGQGLEFLIYFQGNSAPDKSGLPSDRFSAERTGGSVSTLTIQRTQQEDSAVYLCASSFGTFDYEQYFGPGTRLTVT.

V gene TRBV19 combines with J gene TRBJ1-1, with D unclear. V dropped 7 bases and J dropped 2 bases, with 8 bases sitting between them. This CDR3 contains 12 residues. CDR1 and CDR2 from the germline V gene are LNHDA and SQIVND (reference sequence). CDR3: CASKRANTEAFF. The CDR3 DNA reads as TGTGCCAGTAAGAGGGCCAACACTGAAGCTTTCTTT.

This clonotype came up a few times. The CDR3 region is CASSQVGGRRYNEQFF. CDR3 nucleotides: TGTGCCAGCAGCCAAGTGGGGGGGCGACGATACAATGAGCAGTTCTTC. The rearrangement joins TRBV7-9 to TRBJ2-1, with a tentative D call TRBD2 (7 bases). This CDR3 has 16 residues. Trimming took off 5 bases at V and 4 bases at J, with 18 bases between the two ends. Germline values: CDR1 SEHNR, CDR2 FQNEAQ (reference sequence). Supplemented by reference TRBV7-9 and TRBJ2-1, the full variable domain reads DTGVSQNPRHKITKRGQNVTFRCDPISEHNRLYWYRQTLGQGPEFLTYFQNEAQLEKSRLLSDRFSAERPKGSFSTLEIQRTEQGDSAMYLCASSQVGGRRYNEQFFGPGTRLTVL.

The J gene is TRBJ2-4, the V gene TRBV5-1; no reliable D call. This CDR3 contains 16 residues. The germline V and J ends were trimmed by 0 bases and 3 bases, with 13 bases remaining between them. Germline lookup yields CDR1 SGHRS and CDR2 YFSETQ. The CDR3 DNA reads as TGCGCCAGCAGCTTGGAGGGTGGGCTGGGCAAAAACATTCAGTACTTC. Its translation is CASSLEGGLGKNIQYF.